This TCR beta chain was recovered during a study of cytomegalovirus exposure and HLA in healthy donors (dated by TCRdb to the late 2010s). For context, the study as a whole: The 666 repertoires of the first cohort and the roughly 120 validation repertoires were produced on the same platform, according to a later analysis. Besides the first cohort of approximately 670 subjects, a separate validation cohort made up of around 120 different subjects was used. To predict cytomegalovirus infection status, the study combined high-throughput TCR immunosequencing, statistical association of individual TCRs with disease status, and machine learning. The study was designed to test whether signatures of past pathogen exposure could be identified by cataloging public T cell receptors. General findings and caveats noted by the study authors: The authors suggested that the approach could potentially be extended to other disease states and immunological phenotypes. All 110 or so repertoires were used to score co-occurrence in the validation cohort in a later analysis, because that analysis had no HLA typing for the cohort. In vitro tests confirmed that three of the cytomegalovirus-associated TCR beta chains recognize cytomegalovirus antigens. In both the original and validation cohorts, the classifier was reported to diagnose cytomegalovirus status with high specificity and sensitivity. In a later analysis, TCRs clustered in the first cohort were found to also tend to co-occur in the 120 validation repertoires, with 85% to 95% of cluster scores above 0. Across donors, most TCR sequences were observed very rarely, whereas some public TCRs were present in many individuals. A total of roughly 160 TCR beta chains were listed by the study as associated with cytomegalovirus.

Cut back by 1 base and 4 bases, the V and J ends lie 10 bases apart. The germline V gene encodes CDR1 MGHDK and CDR2 SYGVNS. The CDR3, cysteine through phenylalanine, is 14 amino acids long. Only the CDR3 portion is preserved as DNA: 42 bases, with reading frame beginning at the first base. Library creation used the immunoSEQ multiplex PCR assay. Concerning the study's data processing: A statistical classification framework was developed to diagnose cytomegalovirus status using the catalog of TCR beta chain sequences. In TCRdb, the immuneACCESS table is reduced to in-frame sequences with V and J assigned. These tables do not hold every clone; where another copy was compared, an unresolved V gene accounts for under half, and the others remain unexplained. V and J calls and clone size are as listed in that table; D and trimming were resolved from the DNA. The sample has 100,000 to 150,000 clones on record, 89% of them singletons. 0.95% to 1.5% of the sample is taken by the ten largest.

The donors were included in the validation cohort of 120 subjects, a group kept apart from the roughly 670-subject first cohort. Concerning this clone: This receptor's antigen is unknown. No base quality information exists; no much larger clone differs at one position.

This receptor chain uses TRBV25-1 and TRBJ1-1; possibly the D gene is TRBD1, per 5 matching bases. The TCR sequence derives from a woman aged 18-29 years in good health and CMV-seronegative. The sample comprised PBMCs. CDR3 reads: CASSEWGTGTEAFF. The nucleotides read TGTGCCAGCAGTGAATGGGGTACAGGCACTGAAGCTTTCTTT.